This TCR beta chain emerged from a study of shared clonotypes between healthy human individuals. Broader study findings: Despite large depth, sorted-subset datasets appeared incompletely sequenced. Deeper or shallower sequencing was expected to change how clonotypes are shared among donors. Only blood samples were collected, and tissue repertoires likely differ.

As regards this clone: What it recognizes is unknown.

Investigators spread the genomic DNA of each subset evenly over several immunoSEQ plates. Here immunoSEQ multiplex PCR was the method, and the copy in TCRdb shows in-frame clones only, minus some. The sample consists of over a million clones, roughly 96% of them appearing once. The length of the CDR3 is 14 residues. Germline CDR1 reads LNHDA; CDR2 reads SQIVND (reference sequence). Between the trimmed V and J ends, which lost 2 bases and 4 bases, there was a span of 11 bases. The sequence was collected from a man aged 25 to 45 in good health. The specimen was naive CD4+ T cells sorted from blood. Subset described: CD45RA+ positively selected. V is TRBV19 and J is TRBJ1-1; possibly TRBD1 for D (5 bases). The CDR3 spells CASSITQGGTEAFF. The CDR3, as DNA: TGTGCCAGTAGTATAACTCAGGGTGGCACTGAAGCTTTCTTT.